One and the same sample provided the 27 T cell receptor beta chains below, sequenced in a study of T cells in Graves' hyperthyroidism and ophthalmopathy. It was RNA transcripts that yielded the amplified TCR beta CDR3 regions. Using the HTBI primer set, a first-round RT-PCR was run on the TCR CDR3. From the multiplex PCR reads, TCRdb called clonotypes with MiXCR, one entry per CDR3 protein. The table records 450,000 to 700,000 distinct CDR3 sequences, under 60% of them present only once. Sample: peripheral blood or thyroid tissue (not recorded which). These receptor sequences come from an adult woman with Graves' disease, either hyperthyroidism or ophthalmopathy (not recorded which).

Notes on this clonotype: A much larger clone differs by one base, so this may be a read error. The J gene is TRBJ2-5, the V gene TRBV20-1; 8 bases fit TRBD2. V trimming: 5 bases; J trimming: 3 bases; junction bases outside the gene matches: 5. The length of the CDR3 is 13 residues. Germline loops: CDR1 DFQATT, CDR2 SNEGSKA (reference sequence). CDR3 loop: CSAGTSIKETQYF. CDR3 DNA: TGCAGTGCTGGGACTAGTATAAAAGAGACCCAGTACTTC.

This clonotype was recorded many times. This chain joins TRBV5-1 and TRBJ1-6; no firm D call. V lost 5 bases and J lost 10, with 13 bases in between. The CDR3 covers 13 residues. Per germline, CDR1 SGHRS and CDR2 YFSETQ. CDR3 DNA sequence: TGCGCCAGCAGGAGGTTTCGGGGATCACCCCTCCACTTT. This translates into CASRRFRGSPLHF.

V usage is TRBV15 and J usage is TRBJ2-3, with unresolved D. Germline-derived CDR1 and CDR2 are LNHNV and YYDKDF (reference sequence). V dropped 3 bases and J dropped 6 bases, with 10 bases sitting between them. This CDR3 spans 13 amino acids. CDR3 region: CATSRSISDTQYF. The CDR3 DNA follows: TGTGCCACCAGCAGGTCAATTTCTGATACGCAGTATTTT.

The J gene is TRBJ2-7, the V gene TRBV20-1; 10 nucleotides align to TRBD2. Germline-derived CDR1 and CDR2 are DFQATT and SNEGSKA (reference sequence). Germline trimming cut 1 base from V and 5 bases from J; bases unmatched to any gene: 8. This CDR3 has 15 residues. The CDR3 sequence: CSARGGLAGENEQYF. The CDR3 nucleotides are TGCAGTGCTAGAGGTGGGCTAGCGGGGGAAAACGAGCAGTACTTC.

This clonotype came up once. The chain joins TRBV7-6 to TRBJ1-2; D perhaps matches TRBD1 (5 bases). V was cut by 5 bases and J by 12 bases, with 22 bases left in between. CDR3 length: 14 amino acids. Germline assignment: CDR1 SGHVS and CDR2 FNYEAQ. The chain's CDR3 is CASSNRDATSGNTF. CDR3 DNA sequence: TGTGCCAGCAGCAATCGGGACGCTACCTCTGGAAACACCTTC.

This clonotype was seen at least ten times. The rearrangement joins TRBV11-2 to TRBJ2-6; 9 bases line up with TRBD2. Germline loops: CDR1 SGHAT, CDR2 FQNNGV. The CDR3 runs 18 residues. Unmatched junction bases numbered 5, after V lost 1 base and J lost 1 base. CDR3 amino acids: CASSLGAGGPSGANVLTF. The CDR3 region has the DNA TGTGCCAGCAGCTTAGGGGCGGGAGGGCCGTCTGGGGCCAACGTCCTGACTTTC.

At least ten counts were recorded for this clonotype. The chain couples TRBV10-3 to TRBJ2-7, with TRBD2 matching over 14 bases. CDR1 ENHRY and CDR2 SYGVKD come from the germline V gene. The CDR3 loop spans 20 amino acids. The V segment lost 4 bases and the J segment 2 bases; nucleotides outside the gene matches: 16. The CDR3 coding sequence is TGTGCCATCAGTGGGACTCCCGGGACTAGCGGGAGTCCCCTGACCTACGAGCAGTACTTC. Protein product: CAISGTPGTSGSPLTYEQYF.

V is TRBV5-1 and J is TRBJ1-6, with 9 bases identical to TRBD1. V gave up 3 bases and J gave up 3 bases; unmatched junction bases: 1. Germline lookup yields CDR1 SGHRS and CDR2 YFSETQ. There are 15 residues in the CDR3. CDR3: CASSWGQGYNSPLHF. For the CDR3, the DNA is TGCGCCAGCAGCTGGGGACAGGGCTATAATTCACCCCTCCACTTT.

This clonotype was detected only once. This chain uses TRBV11-2 with TRBJ2-6; 12 positions match TRBD2. The CDR3 contains 16 residues. With V trimmed by 4 bases and J by 9 bases, 7 bases remained unmatched. The germline CDR1 and CDR2 sequences are SGHAT and FQNNGV. CDR3 region: CASSWASSGRDNVLTF. As DNA, the CDR3 is TGTGCCAGCAGCTGGGCATCTAGCGGGAGGGACAACGTCCTGACTTTC.

V gene TRBV19 combines with J gene TRBJ2-7; 10 bases fit TRBD1. Germline V CDR1 and CDR2: LNHDA, SQIVND (reference sequence). CDR3 length: 12 amino acids. In nucleotides, the CDR3 is TGTGCTACCGGGACAGGGGAATACGAGCAGTACTTC. It translates to CATGTGEYEQYF.

CDR3 protein: CASSFGGVGNQPQHF. The DNA of the CDR3 is TGTGCCAGCAGCTTCGGAGGGGTTGGCAATCAGCCCCAGCATTTT. The chain uses TRBV7-9 and TRBJ1-5, with a weak D call TRBD1 (5 bases). Between the trimmed V and J ends, which lost 3 bases and 2 bases, there was a span of 11 bases. The CDR3 sequence is 15 residues long. Germline V gives CDR1 SEHNR, CDR2 FQNEAQ (reference sequence).

CDR3 sequence (DNA): TGTGCCACCAGTGACAGGCATATGAACACTGAAGCTTTCTTT. It encodes CATSDRHMNTEAFF. The chain recombines TRBV24-1 with TRBJ1-1; no definite D call. In germline, CDR1 is KGHDR, CDR2 SFDVKD. V gave up 4 bases and J gave up 0 bases, with 8 bases separating them. The CDR3 extends over 14 amino acids.

The gene calls are TRBV5-6 and TRBJ1-5; 9 nucleotides line up with TRBD1. Trimming removed 4 bases from V and 6 bases from J; junction bases left unmatched: 8. This CDR3 region has 15 residues. CDR1 SGHDT and CDR2 YYEEEE come from the germline V gene. CDR3 nucleotide sequence: TGTGCCAGCAGCCTCAGGGGACAGGGTACTCAGCCCCAGCATTTT. Its protein is CASSLRGQGTQPQHF.

This clonotype was counted a few times. DNA for the CDR3: TGTGCCATCAGTGATCCTGGACCAGATTCTGGCTACACCTTC. Its protein product is CAISDPGPDSGYTF. The J gene is TRBJ1-2, the V gene TRBV10-3; D is undetermined. The V end lost 3 bases, the J end lost 7 bases, and 15 bases lay between the germline ends. The CDR3 runs 14 residues. Germline values: CDR1 ENHRY, CDR2 SYGVKD.

This clonotype was recorded many times. V and J are TRBV7-9 and TRBJ1-1, with 8 bases lining up with TRBD1. After removal of 5 bases from V and 0 bases from J, the junction contained 5 bases not matched to a gene. The CDR3 loop spans 15 amino acids. The germline V gene encodes CDR1 SEHNR and CDR2 FQNEAQ (reference sequence). CDR3 sequence reads: CASSPRQGMNTEAFF. CDR3 DNA: TGTGCCAGCAGCCCCAGACAGGGGATGAACACTGAAGCTTTCTTT.

This chain connects TRBV20-1 to TRBJ1-2; 11 bases are a match to TRBD1. V dropped 6 bases and J dropped 7; count of bases not matched to a gene: 7. The CDR3 covers 13 residues. Germline V gives CDR1 DFQATT, CDR2 SNEGSKA (reference sequence). The CDR3 here is CSATRDRGSGYTF. DNA of the CDR3: TGCAGTGCAACCCGGGACAGGGGGTCTGGCTACACCTTC.

This clonotype was seen once. The chain couples TRBV7-2 to TRBJ1-5; D ambiguous. With 2 bases removed from V and 6 bases from J, the gap between germline ends came to 8 bases. The CDR3 sequence is 13 residues long. Germline CDR1 and CDR2: SGHTA and FQGNSA. The CDR3 protein is CASSLNVGQPQHF. CDR3 sequence (DNA): TGTGCCAGCAGCTTAAACGTGGGTCAGCCCCAGCATTTT.

This clonotype appeared many times. The J gene is TRBJ1-5, the V gene TRBV20-1; tentatively, D is TRBD1 (6 bases). The germline gives CDR1 DFQATT, CDR2 SNEGSKA (reference sequence). The CDR3 extends over 16 amino acids. Trimming cost V 6 bases and J 4 bases, with 22 bases left between them. The CDR3 reads CSAWGGGQRGNQPQHF. As DNA, the CDR3 is TGCAGTGCCTGGGGGGGGGGGCAACGGGGAAATCAGCCCCAGCATTTT.

This clonotype was seen a few times. This sequence joins TRBV29-1 and TRBJ1-1, with D hard to call. The germline gives CDR1 SQVTM, CDR2 ANQGSEA. The V end was cut by 7 bases, the J end by 1 base, with 7 bases between. The CDR3 spans 11 residues. CDR3 sequence reads: CSGVENTEAFF. CDR3 DNA sequence: TGCAGCGGAGTGGAGAACACTGAAGCTTTCTTT.

This chain connects TRBV11-2 to TRBJ2-2; D is perhaps TRBD2 (6 bases). The CDR3 covers 14 residues. Trimming cost V 5 bases and J 8 bases, with 15 bases left between them. Germline CDR1 SGHAT, CDR2 FQNNGV. CDR3 nucleotide sequence: TGTGCCAGCAGCCCACGGAGGGTAATTGGGGAGCTGTTTTTT. This codes for CASSPRRVIGELFF. Variable domain in full (rest from reference TRBV11-2 and TRBJ2-2): EAGVAQSPRYKIIEKRQSVAFWCNPISGHATLYWYQQILGQGPKLLIQFQNNGVVDDSQLPKDRFSAERLKGVDSTLKIQPAKLEDSAVYLCASSPRRVIGELFFGEGSRLTVL.

This clonotype was counted many times. The chain has TRBV2 and TRBJ2-7, with D possibly TRBD2 on 6 matching bases. The germline V gene encodes CDR1 SNHLY and CDR2 FYNNEI. V was trimmed by 3 bases and J by 2 bases, leaving 11 bases between them. This CDR3 contains 14 residues. In nucleotides, the CDR3 is TGTGCCAGCAGTGAGCGGGAAGGGCCCTACGAGCAGTACTTC. It translates to CASSEREGPYEQYF.

The chain is built from TRBV10-2 and TRBJ1-5; D not resolved. V was shortened by 5 bases and J by 1 base, with 12 bases between the two germline ends. This CDR3 has 15 residues. Germline-derived CDR1 and CDR2 are WSHSY and SAAADI. The DNA of the CDR3 is TGCGCCAGCAGTAGTGGGCAGTGGAGCAATCAGCCCCAGCATTTT. Translation: CASSSGQWSNQPQHF.

At least ten counts were recorded for this clonotype. The V gene is TRBV4-1, the J gene TRBJ2-2, with D uncertain. The length of the CDR3 is 13 residues. V was clipped by 0 bases and J by 9 bases, with 8 bases between them. CDR1 is MGHRA, CDR2 YSYEKL, per germline. In DNA form, the CDR3 reads TGCGCCAGCAGCCAAGAATGGGAAAGGGAGCTGTTTTTT. This translates into CASSQEWERELFF.

Comment on this clonotype: One junction end disagrees with the germline gene, perhaps due to a read error. V and J are TRBV15 and TRBJ1-5; a weak D match, TRBD1 (6 bases). The germline V gene has CDR1 LNHNV and CDR2 YYDKDF (reference sequence). The CDR3 extends over 15 amino acids. The CDR3 bases are TGTGCCGCCAGCAGCCCCAGGGGAACAAATCAGCCCCAGCATTTT. It is translated as CAASSPRGTNQPQHF.

This clonotype appeared a few times. The chain joins TRBV14 to TRBJ2-3; D remains ambiguous. V was trimmed by 4 bases and J by 2 bases, leaving 10 bases between them. CDR3 size: 14 residues. The germline CDR1 and CDR2 sequences are SGHDN and FVKESK. CDR3 in amino acids: CASSLEPATDTQYF. CDR3 sequence (DNA): TGTGCCAGCAGCCTCGAGCCAGCCACAGATACGCAGTATTTT.

This clonotype was detected many times. V is TRBV5-1 and J is TRBJ2-7, with TRBD2 as a possible D gene (6 bases). Germline CDR1 reads SGHRS; CDR2 reads YFSETQ. CDR3 length: 15 residues. The V gene lost 5 bases and the J gene lost 1 base, with 16 bases spanning the gap. CDR3 sequence reads: CASSSGVLLSYEQYF. Written as DNA, the CDR3 is TGCGCCAGCAGTTCGGGGGTCCTATTATCCTACGAGCAGTACTTC.

The chain is built from TRBV19 and TRBJ1-5; 9 bases fit TRBD1. Germline CDR1 reads LNHDA; CDR2 reads SQIVND (reference sequence). This CDR3 spans 14 amino acids. With 5 bases clipped from V and 6 bases from J, the junction kept 5 bases outside the gene matches. The DNA for the CDR3 is TGTGCCAGTAGTCAAAACAGGGGGCCTCAGCCCCAGCATTTT. This gives the protein CASSQNRGPQPQHF.